The source of this T cell receptor beta chain is a study of blood T cell repertoires in COVID-19. Across the study: Samples representing acute and convalescent COVID-19 were sourced from the United States, Italy and Spain. T cells, B-cell-depleted T cells, or PBMCs provided the cDNA or gDNA that served as material.

In the original analysis: The authors estimated nucleated cell counts from reference gene primer amplification. Using immunoSEQ multiplex PCR, the repertoire was profiled, and TCRdb retains in-frame clones only, with some absent. The DNA was the basis for D and trimming; V, J and clone size are from that table. The profile covers about 70,000 clones, with 80% to 90% appearing a single time and more than 2.5% taken by the ten largest. Germline V CDR1 and CDR2: SGHNT, YYREEE (reference sequence). The length of the CDR3 is 16 residues. Trimming removed 1 base from V and 9 bases from J, with 17 bases in between.

The sequence derives from a man aged 50-59 years with acute or convalescent COVID-19. Sequenced input: peripheral blood. V gene TRBV5-4 combines with J gene TRBJ1-6, with D perhaps TRBD1 (5 bases). CDR3 region: CASSLKTQGLVSPLHF. The CDR3 DNA reads as TGTGCCAGCAGCTTGAAAACGCAGGGTTTGGTTTCACCCCTCCACTTT.